The 9 T cell receptor beta chains below were found in one sample sequenced in a study of cytomegalovirus exposure and HLA in healthy donors. Sequencing was performed with immunoSEQ multiplex PCR; in TCRdb, only in-frame clones are kept and a portion is missing. The data contain 130,000 or so clones, 70% to 90% of them singletons. The source material was PBMCs. The receptors stem from a woman in her twenties or thirties in good health and CMV-seropositive.

J is TRBJ2-1 and V is TRBV6-1; 9 nucleotides agree with TRBD1. The V segment lost 5 bases and the J segment 8 bases; nucleotides outside the gene matches: 7. Germline values: CDR1 MNHNS, CDR2 SASEGT. CDR3 length equals 14 residues. In DNA form, the CDR3 reads TGTGCCAGCAGTATAAACAGGGGGCGCGATGAGCAGTTCTTC. Protein sequence: CASSINRGRDEQFF.

This sequence joins TRBV5-1 and TRBJ2-3, with 8 bases aligning to TRBD1. The CDR3 totals 16 residues. J lost 2 bases, V lost 4 bases, and 9 bases had no gene match. Germline lookup yields CDR1 SGHRS and CDR2 YFSETQ. DNA for the CDR3: TGCGCCAGCAGCCCGGGAACAGGGGGAATCACAGATACGCAGTATTTT. Protein: CASSPGTGGITDTQYF.

The V and J genes are TRBV5-1 and TRBJ2-1; 7 bases line up with TRBD2. The CDR3 spans 15 residues. The trim removed 4 bases at V and 5 bases at J, leaving 9 bases unmatched. The V gene's germline CDR1 is SGHRS and CDR2 YFSETQ. This chain's CDR3 is CASSIGGGVHNEQFF. CDR3 nucleotide sequence: TGCGCCAGCAGCATCGGCGGGGGAGTTCACAATGAGCAGTTCTTC.

Remarks on this clone: Other nucleotide sequences in the sample specify the same CDR3. In nucleotides, the CDR3 is TGCGCCAGCAGCTTGGAGGGGGCCAGGGGCTACACCTTC. Translated, it gives CASSLEGARGYTF. This chain links TRBV5-1 with TRBJ1-2; 7 bases match TRBD1. The CDR3 length is 13 residues. Germline loops: CDR1 SGHRS, CDR2 YFSETQ. V trimming: 0 bases; J trimming: 8 bases; junction bases outside the gene matches: 4.

The chain combines TRBV6-5 with TRBJ2-7; no firm D call. Per the germline V gene, CDR1 is MNHEY and CDR2 is SVGAGI. Trimming left V 2 bases short and J 6 bases short, with 11 bases between. The CDR3 is made up of 13 amino acids. CDR3 residues: CASSYGSRSEQYF. As DNA, the CDR3 is TGTGCCAGCAGTTACGGATCTAGATCCGAGCAGTACTTC.

This clone appeared once. The chain recombines TRBV2 with TRBJ1-5; no clear D gene. Looked up from germline, CDR1 is SNHLY and CDR2 is FYNNEI. CDR3 length: 16 amino acids. Between the trimmed V and J ends, which lost 7 bases and 0 bases, there was a span of 16 bases. The CDR3 DNA reads as TGTGCCAGCATGTGGTTGTCGGAGCATAGCAATCAGCCCCAGCATTTT. This codes for CASMWLSEHSNQPQHF.

The chain couples TRBV2 to TRBJ2-1, with D possibly being TRBD1 (5 bases). Germline-derived CDR1 and CDR2 are SNHLY and FYNNEI. The V and J ends lost 0 bases and 5 bases respectively, with 11 bases between them. CDR3 length: 15 amino acids. The CDR3 sequence: CASSEALQGDNEQFF. The CDR3 bases are TGTGCCAGCAGTGAAGCGCTTCAAGGGGACAATGAGCAGTTCTTC.

The rearrangement links TRBV27 to TRBJ1-1; 7 bases align to TRBD1. The CDR3 spans 15 residues. CDR1 MNHEY and CDR2 SMNVEV come from the germline V gene (reference sequence). J was trimmed by 4 bases and V by 6 bases; bases with no gene match: 11. CDR3 sequence (DNA): TGTGCCAGCAGCCCCTTAGGGAAGGGGGCCACTGAAGCTTTCTTT. Encoded protein: CASSPLGKGATEAFF.

The V call is TRBV5-1, the J call TRBJ2-2; D is perhaps TRBD2 (5 bases). There are 15 residues in the CDR3. Germline V gene lookup returns CDR1 SGHRS and CDR2 YFSETQ. Trimming stripped 1 base from V and 5 bases from J, with 12 bases between. Here the CDR3 reads CASSLFPGRTGELFF. DNA of the CDR3: TGCGCCAGCAGCTTGTTCCCGGGGAGAACCGGGGAGCTGTTTTTT.